This entry lists 21 T cell receptor beta chains sequenced from one sample in a study of PD-1 blockade in classical Hodgkin lymphoma. The data were produced by immunoSEQ multiplex PCR, yet TCRdb's version contains in-frame clones alone and is incomplete. Among tens of thousands of clones listed, around nine tenths were seen once. Regarding time point: newly diagnosed, previously untreated cHL patient sample. Isolated CD8+ T cells were derived from thawed PBMCs through magnetic negative selection. Sequenced material: CD8+ T cells from blood. Receptors were obtained from a human donor with classical Hodgkin lymphoma.

V is TRBV30 and J is TRBJ2-3; D is unclear. CDR3 size: 15 residues. Per germline, CDR1 GTSNPN and CDR2 SVGIG (reference sequence). V was trimmed by 0 bases and J by 0 bases, leaving 10 bases between them. The CDR3 DNA follows: TGTGCCTGGAGTGTTGGTCGTTTGAGCACAGATACGCAGTATTTT. Translation: CAWSVGRLSTDTQYF. The full variable domain, its missing parts supplied by reference TRBV30 and TRBJ2-3, is SQTIHQWPATLVQPVGSPLSLECTVEGTSNPNLYWYRQAAGRGLQLLFYSVGIGQISSEVPQNLSASRPQDRQFILSSKKLLLSDSGFYLCAWSVGRLSTDTQYFGPGTRLTVL.

The J gene is TRBJ2-5, the V gene TRBV4-1; D may be TRBD2 (7 bases). This CDR3 has 18 residues. Trimming took 1 base from V and 5 from J, leaving 23 bases between them. Germline loops: CDR1 MGHRA, CDR2 YSYEKL. CDR3: CASSQGVRLGGRGETQYF. The CDR3 DNA reads as TGCGCCAGCAGCCAAGGTGTACGCCTTGGGGGGCGGGGGGAGACCCAGTACTTC.

The rearrangement uses TRBV16 and TRBJ1-1; D uncertain. Germline V gives CDR1 KGHSY, CDR2 FQNENV. V was cut by 0 bases and J by 1 base, with 9 bases left in between. This CDR3 contains 15 residues. This chain's CDR3 is CASSQSGITNTEAFF. The CDR3 DNA reads as TGTGCCAGCAGCCAATCAGGTATTACGAACACTGAAGCTTTCTTT.

The chain has TRBV2 and TRBJ1-5; tentative D call: TRBD1 (6 bases). The germline CDR1 and CDR2 sequences are SNHLY and FYNNEI. This CDR3 is 16 amino acids long. Trimming took 8 bases from V and 0 from J, leaving 17 bases between them. The DNA for the CDR3 is TGTGCCAGCGAGGGGGGAGGGGAAAATAGCAATCAGCCCCAGCATTTT. Protein sequence: CASEGGGENSNQPQHF.

The chain has TRBV28 and TRBJ1-1; D is unclear. Germline assignment: CDR1 MDHEN and CDR2 SYDVKM. V lost 6 bases and J lost 1, with 12 bases in between. The CDR3 length is 14 residues. This CDR3 is CASSFLPGNTEAFF. CDR3 coding DNA: TGTGCCAGCAGCTTTCTTCCAGGGAACACTGAAGCTTTCTTT.

CDR3 protein: CASSDGTKLMNTEAFF. DNA of the CDR3: TGCGCCAGCTCAGACGGGACAAAGCTAATGAACACTGAAGCTTTCTTT. The genes are TRBV5-1 and TRBJ1-1, with D tentatively TRBD1 (6 bases). The length of the CDR3 is 16 residues. V shed 7 bases and J shed 0 bases, with 19 bases lying between them. CDR1 and CDR2 (germline): SGHRS, YFSETQ.

The gene calls are TRBV28 and TRBJ2-3; 8 positions agree with TRBD1. With V trimmed by 8 bases and J by 4 bases, 14 bases remained unmatched. Germline lookup yields CDR1 MDHEN and CDR2 SYDVKM. The CDR3 is made up of 16 amino acids. This CDR3 is CASGQSGGDWADTQYF. The CDR3 DNA sequence: TGTGCCAGCGGACAATCAGGGGGCGATTGGGCAGATACGCAGTATTTT.

This chain uses TRBV6-4 with TRBJ1-6, with D possibly being TRBD1 (5 bases). V lost 4 bases, J lost 7 bases, and 11 bases lay in between. CDR3 length: 14 amino acids. Per the germline V gene, CDR1 is MRHNA and CDR2 is SNTAGT. CDR3 sequence (DNA): TGTGCCAGCAGTGTAGGGGAAAGGAATTCACCCCTCCACTTT. It encodes CASSVGERNSPLHF.

J is TRBJ2-2 and V is TRBV6-1; D possibly corresponds to TRBD1 (6 bases). Germline values: CDR1 MNHNS, CDR2 SASEGT. The CDR3 covers 15 residues. With 9 bases removed from V and 0 bases from J, the gap between germline ends came to 14 bases. DNA for the CDR3: TGTGCCAGTTTTTGGACAGATCCGAACACCGGGGAGCTGTTTTTT. Its translation: CASFWTDPNTGELFF.

This sequence joins TRBV6-1 and TRBJ2-4; D is undetermined. V lost 1 base and J 9 bases, leaving 1 base between the germline ends. The CDR3 extends over 10 amino acids. The germline V gene encodes CDR1 MNHNS and CDR2 SASEGT. Here the CDR3 reads CASSEVIQYF. The CDR3 coding sequence is TGTGCCAGCAGTGAAGTCATTCAGTACTTC.

The CDR3 here is CASSLASGSNTEAFF. The DNA of the CDR3 is TGCGCCAGCAGCTTGGCCTCAGGGTCGAACACTGAAGCTTTCTTT. This chain links TRBV5-1 with TRBJ1-1, with TRBD1 as a possible D gene (5 bases). The V end was cut by 0 bases, the J end by 1 base, with 10 bases between. Germline CDR1 and CDR2: SGHRS and YFSETQ. The CDR3 contains 15 residues. The entire variable domain, with the rest obtained from reference TRBV5-1 and TRBJ1-1, is as follows: KAGVTQTPRYLIKTRGQQVTLSCSPISGHRSVSWYQQTPGQGLQFLFEYFSETQRNKGNFPGRFSGRQFSNSRSEMNVSTLELGDSALYLCASSLASGSNTEAFFGQGTRLTVV.

This rearrangement joins TRBV5-1 to TRBJ1-1, with unresolved D. V gave up 1 base and J gave up 2 bases, with 18 bases separating them. The CDR3 runs 17 residues. Germline CDR1 and CDR2: SGHRS and YFSETQ. The CDR3 DNA sequence: TGCGCCAGCAGCTTGATCGGCTATTGGAACTTAAACACTGAAGCTTTCTTT. Its protein is CASSLIGYWNLNTEAFF.

The rearrangement joins TRBV27 to TRBJ2-1; a weak D match, TRBD1 (6 bases). Trimming shortened V by 2 bases and J by 7 bases, and 15 bases separated the two germline ends. Germline CDR1 is MNHEY and CDR2 is SMNVEV (reference sequence). The CDR3 is 15 residues long. The CDR3 sequence: CASSLRQVGRNEQFF. The CDR3, as DNA: TGTGCCAGCAGTTTAAGACAGGTTGGACGGAATGAGCAGTTCTTC.

The chain is built from TRBV10-2 and TRBJ1-1; TRBD1 aligns across 10 bases. The CDR3 totals 18 residues. Germline assignment: CDR1 WSHSY and CDR2 SAAADI. The V segment lost 9 bases and the J segment 0 bases; nucleotides outside the gene matches: 16. The CDR3 bases are TGCGCCAGTGCCGGGACAGGGGCCCGAGGCCCCCTGAACACTGAAGCTTTCTTT. This encodes CASAGTGARGPLNTEAFF.

The chain carries TRBV5-1 and TRBJ2-7; TRBD2 matches at 7 bases. In germline, CDR1 is SGHRS, CDR2 YFSETQ. V gave up 0 bases and J gave up 2 bases; unmatched junction bases: 5. The CDR3 consists of 15 residues. The CDR3 coding sequence is TGCGCCAGCAGCTTGGTGAGCGGGGAAACCTACGAGCAGTACTTC. Translation gives CASSLVSGETYEQYF. Together with reference TRBV5-1 and TRBJ2-7, the CDR3 gives the full variable domain: KAGVTQTPRYLIKTRGQQVTLSCSPISGHRSVSWYQQTPGQGLQFLFEYFSETQRNKGNFPGRFSGRQFSNSRSEMNVSTLELGDSALYLCASSLVSGETYEQYFGPGTRLTVT.

Here the CDR3 DNA reads TGTGCCAGCAGTTTACAGGGGTTGGGTCAGCCCCAGCATTTT. Translation gives CASSLQGLGQPQHF. This sequence joins TRBV27 and TRBJ1-5, with D tentatively TRBD1 (6 bases). CDR3 size: 14 residues. V was clipped by 2 bases and J by 6 bases, with 11 bases between them. Germline V gene sequence: CDR1 MNHEY, CDR2 SMNVEV (reference sequence).

The table lists this clone with a few counts. J is TRBJ1-5 and V is TRBV4-1, with 10 nucleotides matching TRBD1. The germline CDR1 and CDR2 sequences are MGHRA and YSYEKL. The CDR3 is 13 amino acids. V lost 4 bases and J lost 9; bases outside the gene matches: 3. The CDR3 nucleotides are TGCGCCAGCAGCCCGACAGGGGGCGTGCCCCAGCATTTT. This codes for CASSPTGGVPQHF.

CDR3 sequence: CASSALSGANVLTF. In nucleotides, the CDR3 is TGTGCCAGCAGTGCTCTCTCTGGGGCCAACGTCCTGACTTTC. The V and J genes are TRBV6-1 and TRBJ2-6; D is uncertain. The ends were cut back, 4 bases at V and 0 bases at J, with 4 bases in the middle. The CDR3 is 14 residues long. The germline V gene encodes CDR1 MNHNS and CDR2 SASEGT.

The J gene is TRBJ1-2, the V gene TRBV7-2; maybe TRBD1 (6 bases). The CDR3 is 15 amino acids. V dropped 1 base and J dropped 8 bases, with 17 bases sitting between them. Germline assignment: CDR1 SGHTA and CDR2 FQGNSA. The CDR3 region is CASSLVRPGEKGYTF. DNA for the CDR3: TGTGCCAGCAGCTTAGTGCGCCCAGGGGAAAAAGGCTACACCTTC.

This clone was observed once. Within the sample, other DNA sequences also encode this same CDR3. The chain is built from TRBV9 and TRBJ1-6, with TRBD1 matching 7 bases. J gave up 10 bases and V 4 bases, and 11 bases lay outside the gene matches. The CDR3 length is 15 residues. Germline values: CDR1 SGDLS, CDR2 YYNGEE. The CDR3: CASSTLTGSGSPLHF. As DNA, the CDR3 is TGTGCCAGCAGCACCTTGACAGGGAGTGGGTCACCCCTCCACTTT.

This chain links TRBV19 with TRBJ2-3, with no clear D. Germline CDR1 reads LNHDA; CDR2 reads SQIVND (reference sequence). CDR3 length: 12 amino acids. Trimming cost V 3 bases and J 4 bases, with 5 bases left between them. In DNA, the CDR3 is TGTGCCAGTAGTATGGGCCCAGATACGCAGTATTTT. Protein product: CASSMGPDTQYF.